The source of this T cell receptor (beta chain) is a study of identical twins. General study points: Insertions were reduced in abundant cord blood beta clonotypes but not in memory repertoires.

In its sample, this clonotype was seen many times. Antigen specificity is unknown. TCRdb passed the 5' RACE reads through MiXCR, listing each CDR3 protein once. Here the sample spans 450,000 to 500,000 distinct CDR3 sequences, 13% to 15% being singletons. CDR1 is SGHRS and CDR2 is YFSETQ in the germline V gene. After removal of 0 bases from V and 3 bases from J, the junction contained 2 bases not matched to a gene. The CDR3 spans 15 residues. Healthy Caucasians made up all donors. These records were also assigned to another study, of yellow fever vaccine responses in identical twins. From that study: Twins reportedly showed a vaccine T cell response that seemed partly convergent and partly personalized.

The TCR was taken from a woman aged 18-35 years in good health. The genes are TRBV5-1 and TRBJ2-7; 11 bases align to TRBD2. Sequences were obtained from CD4+ T cells sorted from blood. CDR3: CASSLVLAGGYEQYF. CDR3 DNA sequence: TGCGCCAGCAGCTTGGTCCTAGCGGGGGGCTACGAGCAGTACTTC.